These 24 T cell receptor beta chains came from one sample sequenced in a study of cytomegalovirus exposure and HLA in healthy donors. Amplification used 60 Vbeta primers and 13 Jbeta primers. Profiled with immunoSEQ multiplex PCR; TCRdb holds only in-frame clones, not every one. The repertoire has approximately 190,000 clones, 77% of them found once; the top ten carry roughly 2%. Source material: PBMCs. The receptors originated from a woman aged 25 to 39 in good health and CMV-seropositive.

This clone was detected only once. The chain carries TRBV7-8 and TRBJ2-4; 9 bases match TRBD1. Germline CDR1 and CDR2: SGHVS and FQNEAQ. The CDR3 totals 16 residues. Trimming cost V 3 bases and J 8 bases; bases outside gene matches: 11. This CDR3 reads CASSLDSSGQGHIQYF. In DNA, the CDR3 is TGTGCCAGCAGCTTGGATTCCTCGGGACAGGGTCACATTCAGTACTTC.

This rearrangement joins TRBV4-1 to TRBJ2-7; 9 bases map to TRBD2. Germline V gives CDR1 MGHRA, CDR2 YSYEKL. CDR3 length equals 17 residues. Germline trimming cut 0 bases from V and 7 bases from J; bases unmatched to any gene: 13. CDR3 amino acids: CASSQEGKREATKEQYF. DNA of the CDR3: TGCGCCAGCAGCCAAGAGGGCAAGCGGGAGGCCACTAAGGAGCAGTACTTC.

This chain links TRBV4-2 with TRBJ1-2; maybe TRBD1 (5 bases). Trimming removed 1 base from V and 4 bases from J, with 10 bases in between. Germline values: CDR1 LGHNA, CDR2 YNFKEQ. There are 14 residues in the CDR3. The CDR3 protein is CASSQGRQLYGYTF. CDR3 DNA: TGTGCCAGCAGCCAAGGCAGACAGCTCTATGGCTACACCTTC.

The chain uses TRBV14 and TRBJ2-7; the D gene is possibly TRBD1 (5 bases). The germline gives CDR1 SGHDN, CDR2 FVKESK. V lost 2 bases, J lost 4 bases, and 12 bases lay in between. The CDR3 totals 14 residues. The CDR3, as DNA: TGTGCCAGCAGCCAATATAGGGGTTGGTACGAGCAGTACTTC. It yields the protein CASSQYRGWYEQYF.

The chain has TRBV6-6 and TRBJ2-1; 15 bases align to TRBD2. With 5 bases clipped from V and 10 bases from J, the junction kept 6 bases outside the gene matches. Germline V CDR1 and CDR2: MNHNY, SVGAGI (reference sequence). The CDR3 extends over 15 amino acids. The CDR3 here is CASSNGLAGGREQFF. The CDR3 DNA sequence: TGTGCCAGCAGTAATGGACTAGCGGGAGGGAGAGAGCAGTTCTTC.

The J gene is TRBJ2-3, the V gene TRBV5-8; D is perhaps TRBD1 (6 bases). The CDR3 spans 15 residues. With 1 base removed from V and 6 bases from J, the gap between germline ends came to 15 bases. Germline V gives CDR1 SGHTS, CDR2 YDEGEE. In DNA form, the CDR3 reads TGTGCCAGCAGCTTGAGGACAGCCGGAAAGGATACGCAGTATTTT. Translation: CASSLRTAGKDTQYF.

This chain links TRBV5-4 with TRBJ1-2; D is unclear. Per germline, CDR1 SGHNT and CDR2 YYREEE (reference sequence). This CDR3 has 14 residues. V was trimmed by 0 bases and J by 4 bases, leaving 10 bases between them. In nucleotides, the CDR3 is TGTGCCAGCAGCTTGGATAGTTATGCCTATGGCTACACCTTC. It is translated as CASSLDSYAYGYTF.

The chain joins TRBV5-1 to TRBJ1-2; 9 bases are a match to TRBD1. Trimming took 0 bases from V and 2 from J; bases not matched to a gene: 11. This CDR3 spans 18 amino acids. CDR1 and CDR2 from the germline V gene are SGHRS and YFSETQ. The CDR3 spells CASSLDVTGGAGNYGYTF. The CDR3 DNA is TGCGCCAGCAGCTTGGATGTAACAGGGGGCGCGGGAAACTATGGCTACACCTTC.

This clone was found a few times. The rearrangement joins TRBV5-1 to TRBJ2-5; maybe TRBD1 (7 bases). Trimming removed 2 bases from V and 4 bases from J, with 12 bases in between. The CDR3 loop spans 14 amino acids. Per the germline V gene, CDR1 is SGHRS and CDR2 is YFSETQ. The CDR3 nucleotides read TGCGCCAGCAGCTTAAGACAGGGAGGAGAGACCCAGTACTTC. Its translation: CASSLRQGGETQYF.

The chain is built from TRBV4-3 and TRBJ1-1; D is possibly TRBD1 (6 bases). The V gene lost 1 base and the J gene lost 5 bases, with 11 bases spanning the gap. The CDR3 totals 14 residues. Germline assignment: CDR1 LGHNA and CDR2 YSLEER. The CDR3 loop is CASSQVKGGTEAFF. The CDR3 coding sequence is TGCGCCAGCAGCCAAGTGAAGGGGGGGACTGAAGCTTTCTTT.

V is TRBV2 and J is TRBJ2-1, with D unclear. Trimming removed 7 bases at V and 0 bases at J, with 10 bases between. This CDR3 contains 14 residues. Germline CDR1 reads SNHLY; CDR2 reads FYNNEI. CDR3 region: CASNEASSYNEQFF. In nucleotides, the CDR3 is TGTGCCAGCAACGAGGCAAGCTCCTACAATGAGCAGTTCTTC.

Only a few counts were recorded for this clone. This sequence joins TRBV4-1 and TRBJ2-1; 8 bases map to TRBD2. The CDR3 runs 15 residues. From germline, CDR1 is MGHRA and CDR2 YSYEKL. V dropped 1 base and J dropped 8; count of bases not matched to a gene: 7. CDR3 sequence reads: CASSQVGGGFHEQFF. CDR3 DNA sequence: TGCGCCAGCAGCCAAGTAGGCGGGGGGTTCCATGAGCAGTTCTTC.

This clone was found once. The chain joins TRBV6-6 to TRBJ1-2; 8 positions match TRBD1. The CDR3 totals 14 residues. CDR1 is MNHNY, CDR2 SVGAGI, per germline (reference sequence). V was clipped by 2 bases and J by 5 bases; unmatched bases: 4. Here the CDR3 DNA reads TGTGCCAGCAGTTACATTGGGACAGGATATGGCTACACCTTC. It yields the protein CASSYIGTGYGYTF.

This clone was seen a few times. The V and J genes are TRBV29-1 and TRBJ2-3, with D possibly being TRBD2 (5 bases). Germline values: CDR1 SQVTM, CDR2 ANQGSEA. CDR3 length equals 13 residues. The V and J ends lost 4 bases and 4 bases respectively, with 12 bases between them. CDR3 DNA: TGCAGCGTTGCCCCTAGCAGATCAGATACGCAGTATTTT. This translates into CSVAPSRSDTQYF.

This sequence joins TRBV21-1 and TRBJ1-1; TRBD1, as called in the table, went unchecked against the DNA. TRBV21-1 is flagged as a pseudogene. The CDR3 contains 13 residues. This chain's CDR3 is CASSKTGATEAFF. DNA for the CDR3: TGTGCCAGCAGCAAAACAGGGGCCACTGAAGCTTTCTTT.

V is TRBV4-3 and J is TRBJ2-3, with 8 bases aligning to TRBD2. This CDR3 has 16 residues. Germline-derived CDR1 and CDR2 are LGHNA and YSLEER. The junction had 5 bases not matched to a gene; V was cut back by 0 bases and J by 3 bases. DNA for the CDR3: TGCGCCAGCAGCCAAGATCGGGGGGGCGTGACAGATACGCAGTATTTT. This codes for CASSQDRGGVTDTQYF.

The chain joins TRBV11-2 to TRBJ1-5, with D uncertain. Germline assignment: CDR1 SGHAT and CDR2 FQNNGV. This CDR3 is 13 amino acids long. V lost 2 bases to trimming and J lost 6 bases, with 8 bases between them. The CDR3 nucleotides are TGTGCCAGCAGCTTATATCTGAGTCAGCCCCAGCATTTT. Its protein product is CASSLYLSQPQHF.

This clone was picked up a small number of times. The chain links TRBV4-3 to TRBJ2-7; the match to TRBD1 covers 9 bases. This CDR3 contains 17 residues. Germline-derived CDR1 and CDR2 are LGHNA and YSLEER. With 0 bases clipped from V and 0 bases from J, the junction kept 6 bases outside the gene matches. The CDR3 DNA reads as TGCGCCAGCAGCCAAGATCTCGGGACAGGGACCTCCTACGAGCAGTACTTC. It yields the protein CASSQDLGTGTSYEQYF.

The rearrangement links TRBV5-6 to TRBJ2-7; TRBD1 agrees at 7 bases. Germline assignment: CDR1 SGHDT and CDR2 YYEEEE. The CDR3 has 14 amino acids. V was clipped by 3 bases and J by 3 bases; unmatched bases: 6. DNA for the CDR3: TGTGCCAGCAGCTCGACAGGGTCCTACTACGAGCAGTACTTC. Residues: CASSSTGSYYEQYF.

The sample holds one count of this clone. The CDR3 sequence is CASSVRLAVYNEQFF. The DNA of the CDR3 is TGTGCCAGCAGCGTTAGACTAGCGGTGTACAATGAGCAGTTCTTC. The J gene is TRBJ2-1, the V gene TRBV9; 9 bases agree with TRBD2. This CDR3 contains 15 residues. CDR1 SGDLS and CDR2 YYNGEE come from the germline V gene. Trimming at V came to 2 bases and at J to 4 bases, leaving 4 bases not matched to a gene.

The chain recombines TRBV7-9 with TRBJ2-7, with TRBD1 matching 9 bases. V was clipped by 5 bases and J by 3 bases; unmatched bases: 8. Germline V gene lookup returns CDR1 SEHNR and CDR2 FQNEAQ (reference sequence). This CDR3 comprises 15 residues. CDR3 nucleotides: TGTGCCAGCAGCGTTACGGGACAGGGCAACTACGAGCAGTACTTC. Its protein product is CASSVTGQGNYEQYF.

The chain uses TRBV6-5 and TRBJ2-7, with 7 positions matching TRBD2. The CDR3 spans 16 residues. After removal of 1 base from V and 5 bases from J, the junction contained 11 bases not matched to a gene. Germline V lookup: CDR1 MNHEY, CDR2 SVGAGI. Here the CDR3 DNA reads TGTGCCAGCAGTTACTACACCCCCGGACTAGGGCACGAGCAGTACTTC. This codes for CASSYYTPGLGHEQYF.

For this clone: Other DNA sequences of this sample code for an identical CDR3. The gene calls are TRBV18 and TRBJ1-5; 8 bases line up with TRBD1. V lost 2 bases, J lost 2 bases, and 2 bases stayed unmatched. Germline CDR1 reads KGHSH; CDR2 reads LQKENI. This CDR3 is 15 amino acids long. CDR3 bases: TGTGCCAGCTCACCAGACAGGGGAGGCAATCAGCCCCAGCATTTT. As protein: CASSPDRGGNQPQHF.

The chain carries TRBV13 and TRBJ2-3, with a tentative D call TRBD1 (5 bases). The CDR3 has 15 amino acids. Germline values: CDR1 PRHDT, CDR2 FYEKMQ (reference sequence). V lost 5 bases, J lost 0 bases, and 12 bases lay in between. CDR3 DNA: TGTGCCAGCAGCACGACAGCTTCTAGCACAGATACGCAGTATTTT. Protein: CASSTTASSTDTQYF.